Sequencing of this TCR beta chain was carried out in a study of blood T cells in healthy people across ages. The study's findings and limits: Comparison with aged donors showed that long-lived donors had more naive CD4+ cells and higher diversity.

The sample holds many counts of this clonotype. Its antigen remains unknown. Through a sample-barcoded 5' primer and a J-beta primer mix, a second PCR was run for about 6 to 11 cycles. Every sample gave at least 2.5 million paired-end reads containing CDR3. MiXCR, applied by TCRdb to the 5' RACE reads, yields one record per CDR3 protein. In the table there are 600,000 or so distinct CDR3 sequences, under 30% of which are singletons. For every donor, a draw yielded 8.5 to 10 milliliters of peripheral blood. At least 5 micrograms of total RNA were extracted per sample. The CDR3 is 14 residues long. V lost 6 bases, J lost 5 bases, and 16 bases lay in between. The germline CDR1 and CDR2 sequences are MDHEN and SYDVKM.

The chain combines TRBV28 with TRBJ1-2; D perhaps matches TRBD1 (5 bases). The material sequenced was blood. The origin of this receptor is a woman over 75 in good health. CDR3 loop: CASSLTVGGYGYTF. Written as DNA, the CDR3 is TGTGCCAGCAGCTTGACAGTGGGAGGGTATGGCTACACCTTC.